This T cell receptor (beta chain) was captured by sequencing in a study of control samples from healthy donors and cancer patients. The repertoire was sequenced with immunoSEQ multiplex PCR; TCRdb's copy has only in-frame clones and lacks some. The table includes about 80,000 clones, 80% to 90% detected once. CDR1 and CDR2 (germline): MNHEY, SVGAGI. This CDR3 region has 14 residues. Trimming took off 5 bases at V and 0 bases at J, with 10 bases between the two ends. V and J are TRBV6-5 and TRBJ1-1; D is possibly TRBD1 (5 bases). Sequenced sample: PBMCs. The clonotype was recovered from a man aged 55 to 70 with head and neck cancer. The CDR3 spells CASSKTTVNTEAFF. In DNA, the CDR3 is TGTGCCAGCAGTAAAACGACAGTGAACACTGAAGCTTTCTTT.